This TCR beta chain was found in a study of T-cell memory formation after mild COVID-19. TCRdb reprocessed the 5' RACE reads via MiXCR and lists one record per CDR3 protein. The repertoire consists of around 320,000 distinct CDR3 sequences, with roughly an eighth occurring once and the leading ten covering 20% to 25%. The CDR3 spans 18 residues. The germline V gene has CDR1 KGHDR and CDR2 SFDVKD. The junction had 6 bases not matched to a gene; V was cut back by 0 bases and J by 0 bases. The sequenced sample consisted of PBMCs or a T cell subset sorted from them (not recorded which). The rearrangement joins TRBV24-1 to TRBJ2-1, with 8 bases lining up with TRBD1. The receptor was isolated from a man aged 18 to 30 who had mild COVID-19 (a few samples of this study predate the infection). Cell type and time point are not known. The CDR3 loop is CATSDLSTGVRSYNEQFF. DNA for the CDR3: TGTGCCACCAGTGATTTGTCGACAGGGGTACGCTCCTACAATGAGCAGTTCTTC.